This TCR beta chain was recovered during a study of shared clonotypes between healthy human individuals. For unsorted PBMC, 300 to 350 ng DNA per replicate equaled about 30,000 T cell genomes. Profiled with immunoSEQ multiplex PCR; TCRdb holds only in-frame clones, not every one. Here the sample spans roughly 510,000 clones, 60% to 80% being singletons. CDR3 length: 16 residues. The V end lost 4 bases, the J end lost 10 bases, and 23 bases lay between the germline ends. CDR1 and CDR2 from the germline V gene are LNHNV and YYDKDF (reference sequence). The sequence came from a woman aged 40 to 49 in good health. Some clones in this sample may be carry-over from other donors' samples. This chain uses TRBV15 with TRBJ2-1; D gene ambiguous. The specimen sequenced was PBMCs. CDR3 protein: CATSTIVEPRAEEQFF. In nucleotides, the CDR3 is TGTGCCACCAGCACGATTGTGGAGCCCCGTGCGGAGGAGCAGTTCTTC.